This T cell receptor (beta chain) was profiled in a study of CD8 T cells in Susac syndrome. Random hexamers served to reverse transcribe about 0.5 to 1 ug RNA. TCRdb re-called the immunoSEQ multiplex PCR reads with MiXCR, one entry per CDR3 protein. The sample holds 210,000 or so distinct CDR3 sequences; 85% to 95% are singletons and the top ten take approximately 0.15%. Findings and caveats of the study: The CD4+ T cell repertoires that were profiled in Susac syndrome showed no clonal expansion. It was acknowledged by the study that relatively few individuals were included in its TCR sequencing and HLA analysis.

V gave up 4 bases and J gave up 7 bases, with 16 bases separating them. The CDR3 consists of 14 residues. Germline CDR1 is LGHNA and CDR2 is YSLEER. The CD8+ and CD4+ T cells were negatively isolated, with the TEMRA cells enriched by FACS. For this clonotype: Antigen unknown.

The chain joins TRBV4-3 to TRBJ1-1; a possible D gene is TRBD1 (5 bases). This sequence originates from a human donor with Susac syndrome. The sample taken for sequencing was CD4+ T cells from PBMCs. DNA of the CDR3: TGCGCCAGCAGCCGTTTGACGGGGGTGGGTGAAGCTTTCTTT. As protein: CASSRLTGVGEAFF.